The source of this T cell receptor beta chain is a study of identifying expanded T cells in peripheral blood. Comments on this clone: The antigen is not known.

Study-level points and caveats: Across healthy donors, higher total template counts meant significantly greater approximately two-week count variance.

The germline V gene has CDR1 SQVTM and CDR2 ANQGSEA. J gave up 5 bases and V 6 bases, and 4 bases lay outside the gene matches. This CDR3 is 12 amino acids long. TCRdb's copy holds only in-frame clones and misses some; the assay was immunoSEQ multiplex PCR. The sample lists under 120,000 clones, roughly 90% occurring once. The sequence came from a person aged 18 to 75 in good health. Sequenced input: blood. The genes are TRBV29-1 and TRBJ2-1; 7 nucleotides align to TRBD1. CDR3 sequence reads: CSVETGNNEQFF. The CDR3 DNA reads TGCAGCGTGGAGACAGGGAACAATGAGCAGTTCTTC.